This TCR beta chain was obtained from a study of graft-versus-host responses after intestinal transplantation (dated by TCRdb to about 2021). With respect to the entire study: The transplants that recipients got were multivisceral, liver-intestinal, or isolated intestinal. Anti-thymocyte globulin induction was given to all recipients, followed by maintenance tacrolimus and steroids for 2 to 3 years. Samples from a few later patients were sequenced in-house on an Illumina MiSeq with MiXCR processing rather than by the commercial service. A peak of at least 4% donor T cells among recipient peripheral blood mononuclear cells was the definition used for donor T cell macrochimerism. After intestinal transplantation, graft-versus-host and host-versus-graft alloreactive T cell clones in the graft, circulation and bone marrow were tracked using bulk TCR-beta CDR3 sequencing. Of the 20 to 25 intestinal transplant recipients enrolled in the cohort, one of whom was a retransplant, a few patients without pretransplant specimens were excluded. To identify alloreactive clones, pre-transplant mixed lymphocyte reaction products were sequenced and then compared with unstimulated pre-transplant donor and recipient T cells. On the study overall, not on this receptor specifically: Peak levels of circulating GvH clones were associated with declines in HvG clones early after transplant. Conclusions were limited by the relatively low number and heterogeneity of intestinal transplant patients. In the allografts of patients with donor T cell macrochimerism, GvH to HvG T cell clonal ratios were high. GvH clones turned up in recipient bone marrow, with some appearing earlier in ileal mucosa or blood, a pattern consistent with an intestinal mucosal origin.

As for this clone: The antigen this receptor binds is unknown. No much larger clone exists at a distance of one base, and base qualities are not known.

The protocol used for the library was the immunoSEQ multiplex PCR assay. High-throughput TCR-beta CDR3 sequencing of genomic DNA from most patients was performed by Adaptive Biotechnologies. On the authors' methods: Adaptive's ImmunoSEQ software was the source of the TCR sequencing data for 15 to 20 patients, while a few other patients were processed with MiXCR and VDJtools. CDR3 nucleotide sequences shared by donor and recipient were removed because the origin of these sequences could not be assigned. To be classed as alloreactive, a clone needed at least 2-fold expansion over unstimulated cells and a minimum CFSE-low frequency of 0.002% (template counts) or 0.001% (read counts). Clones were considered mappable if detected in sequenced pre-transplant spleen, lymph node, or MLR CFSE-low populations of the donor or recipient. The cumulative frequency of alloreactive clones was calculated as a percentage of all sequences, weighted by copy number. TCRdb took this table from immuneACCESS and kept in-frame rearrangements with V and J called. Such tables lack part of the clones; where checked against another copy, unresolved V genes explain under half of the gap, and the rest is unexplained. That table furnishes V, J and clone size, whereas the DNA furnished D and trimming. The sample table shows 40,000 to 45,000 clones, and 75% to 95% are seen once. Roughly 2.5% of the sample is in the top ten clones.

Sequences MDHEN (CDR1) and SYDVKM (CDR2) are obtained from the germline V gene. Cut back by 5 bases and 1 base, the V and J ends lie 11 bases apart. The CDR3 has 14 amino acids, counting the end cysteine and phenylalanine. This entry keeps only the CDR3 DNA: 42 bases, framed from base 1. In the first month after transplant, blood samples were collected up to 4 times, and after that at least monthly when available. The chain was built from TRBV28 and TRBJ1-1; the D gene cannot be resolved reliably. This TCR came from a human patient who received an intestinal transplant, so some T cells may come from the graft donor. This specimen consisted of PBMCs, obtained almost 320 days after intestinal transplant. The CDR3 protein is CASSIRGGNTEAFF. Read as DNA, the sequence is TGTGCCAGCAGTATTCGGGGAGGGAACACTGAAGCTTTCTTT.